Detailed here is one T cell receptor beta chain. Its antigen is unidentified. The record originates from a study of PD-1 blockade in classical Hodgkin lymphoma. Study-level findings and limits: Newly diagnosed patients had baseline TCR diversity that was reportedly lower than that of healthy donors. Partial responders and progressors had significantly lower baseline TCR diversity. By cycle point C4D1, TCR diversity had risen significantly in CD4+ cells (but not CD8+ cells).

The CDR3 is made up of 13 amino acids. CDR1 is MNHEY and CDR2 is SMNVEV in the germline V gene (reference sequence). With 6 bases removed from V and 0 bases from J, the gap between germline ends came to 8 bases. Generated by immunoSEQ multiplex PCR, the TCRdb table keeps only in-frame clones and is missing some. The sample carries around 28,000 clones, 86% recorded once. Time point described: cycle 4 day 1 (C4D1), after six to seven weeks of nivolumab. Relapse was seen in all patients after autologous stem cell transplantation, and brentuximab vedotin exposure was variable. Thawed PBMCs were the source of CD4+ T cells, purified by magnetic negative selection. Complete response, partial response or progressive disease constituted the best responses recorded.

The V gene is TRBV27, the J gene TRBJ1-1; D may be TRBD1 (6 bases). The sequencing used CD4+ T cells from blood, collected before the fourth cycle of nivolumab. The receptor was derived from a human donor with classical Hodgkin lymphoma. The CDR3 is CASSRGMNTEAFF. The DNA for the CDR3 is TGTGCCAGCAGCAGGGGCATGAACACTGAAGCTTTCTTT.